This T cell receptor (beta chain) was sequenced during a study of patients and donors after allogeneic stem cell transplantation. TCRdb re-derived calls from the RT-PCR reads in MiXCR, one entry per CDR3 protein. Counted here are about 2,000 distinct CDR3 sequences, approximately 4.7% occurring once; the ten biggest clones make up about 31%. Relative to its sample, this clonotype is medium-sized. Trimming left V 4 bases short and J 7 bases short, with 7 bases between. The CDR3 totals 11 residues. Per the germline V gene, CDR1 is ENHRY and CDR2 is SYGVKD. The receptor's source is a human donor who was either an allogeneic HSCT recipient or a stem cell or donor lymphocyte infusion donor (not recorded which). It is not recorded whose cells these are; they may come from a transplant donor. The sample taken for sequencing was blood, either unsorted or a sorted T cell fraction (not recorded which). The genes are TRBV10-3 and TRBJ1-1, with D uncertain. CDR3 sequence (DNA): TGTGCCATCAGTGTGGGGAATGAAGCTTTCTTT. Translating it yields CAISVGNEAFF.